The rows below give T cell receptor beta chains drawn from one sample of a study of T cell changes during pregnancy in multiple sclerosis. Repertoires were generated with immunoSEQ multiplex PCR, while TCRdb's copy carries only in-frame clones and drops some. The sample contains about 77,000 clones, about 93% of which appear only once. Sequenced material: peripheral blood, taken after pregnancy. The receptor set was obtained from a female donor in good health, enrolled as a control in a pregnancy study. Each CDR3 is given with its conserved first and last residue. Each record gives: J gene, clone size, V gene, D gene, CDR3 DNA, CDR3 protein. The D gene is left open where the match is weak. Rows may omit the clone size; those that give it use once, few, many or a size class.

TRBJ2-7,.,TRBV5-4,TRBD1,TGTGCCAGCAGCTTGCAGGGGGCGCGCGAGCAGTACTTC,CASSLQGAREQYF
TRBJ1-2,.,TRBV9,TRBD1,TGTGCCAGCAGCCCTCAAGGGTCGGGACAGGGGCTTGCCTATGGCTACACCTTC,CASSPQGSGQGLAYGYTF
TRBJ1-5,.,TRBV11-3,TRBD1,TGTGCCAGCAGCGCCCATGGACAGGGATGGGGGCAGCCCCAGCATTTT,CASSAHGQGWGQPQHF
TRBJ1-1,.,TRBV6-6,TRBD1,TGTGCCAGCAGTCCAACAGGGGGGGTGGGCACTGAAGCTTTCTTT,CASSPTGGVGTEAFF
TRBJ2-3,.,TRBV19,TRBD2,TGTGCCAGTAAGGGGACTAGCGGGGGAGACCGTCCGCAGTATTTT,CASKGTSGGDRPQYF
TRBJ2-5,.,TRBV29-1,.,TGCAGCGTTGTTGTCAGCCAAGAGACCCAGTACTTC,CSVVVSQETQYF
TRBJ2-5,.,TRBV7-3,.,TGTGCCAGCAGCTTTTCATACGAGGAGACCCAGTACTTC,CASSFSYEETQYF
TRBJ2-3,.,TRBV7-3,TRBD2,TGTGCCAGCAGCAAAACTAGCGGGAGTGGGGCAGATACGCAGTATTTT,CASSKTSGSGADTQYF
TRBJ2-3,.,TRBV30,.,TGTGCCTGGACCGGGATGACAGATACGCAGTATTTT,CAWTGMTDTQYF
TRBJ1-2,.,TRBV27,.,TGTGCCAGCAGTTTCTCAGGTGAACATGCCCCCTATGGCTACACCTTC,CASSFSGEHAPYGYTF
TRBJ1-3,.,TRBV18,.,TGTGCCAGCTCACGGGCTTGGACATCTGGAAACACCATATATTTT,CASSRAWTSGNTIYF
TRBJ1-6,.,TRBV30,.,TGTGCCTGGAGTGAGGCGTTAGGGGATTCACCCCTCCACTTT,CAWSEALGDSPLHF
TRBJ1-2,.,TRBV2,.,TGTGCCAGCAAAGGGACAATCTATGAGGGCTACACCTTC,CASKGTIYEGYTF
TRBJ2-2,.,TRBV9,.,TGTGCCAGCAGCGTAGACTCGGTAGCCACCGGGGAGCTGTTTTTT,CASSVDSVATGELFF
TRBJ1-2,.,TRBV18,TRBD1,TGTGCCAGCTCACCAGGGACAGGGGACGACTATGGCTACACCTTC,CASSPGTGDDYGYTF
TRBJ1-2,.,TRBV30,.,TGTGCCTGGTCCCGAACCCAAAACAGGTCCTTCTATGGCTACACCTTC,CAWSRTQNRSFYGYTF
TRBJ2-7,.,TRBV20-1,.,TGCAGTGCCCCCAGGGTGGGGGAGCAGTACTTC,CSAPRVGEQYF
TRBJ1-4,once,TRBV25-1,.,TGTGCCAGCAGTGCCAGGGTACTAGAAAAACTGTTTTTT,CASSARVLEKLFF
TRBJ2-7,once,TRBV30,TRBD2,TGTGCCTGGAGTAGCGGGGCCACCTACGAGCAGTACTTC,CAWSSGATYEQYF
TRBJ2-7,once,TRBV7-9,.,TGTGCCAGCAGCTCAGTGCGGACAGTGAGCTCCTACGAGCAGTACTTC,CASSSVRTVSSYEQYF
TRBJ2-7,.,TRBV9,TRBD1,TGTGCCAGCAGCGTAGGGAGGACAGGGTTGGGCGAGCAGTACTTC,CASSVGRTGLGEQYF
TRBJ2-1,.,TRBV7-2,.,TGTGCCAGCAGGCGACTAGATGAGCAGTTCTTC,CASRRLDEQFF
TRBJ2-7,.,TRBV5-4,.,TGTGCCAGCAGCCCGCGAGAGCGGACGGTTTACGAGCAGTACTTC,CASSPRERTVYEQYF
TRBJ2-5,once,TRBV7-9,TRBD2,TGTGCCAGCAGCCCCGGCGGGACTAGCGGGAGTCAAGAGACCCAGTACTTC,CASSPGGTSGSQETQYF
TRBJ2-7,.,TRBV18,TRBD2,TGTGCCAGCTCAGTCGCTAGCGGGAATGGGGCCTACGAGCAGTACTTC,CASSVASGNGAYEQYF
TRBJ1-1,.,TRBV10-3,TRBD1,TGTGCCATCACTAGGGCCGGGACAGAATTTACTGAAGCTTTCTTT,CAITRAGTEFTEAFF
TRBJ2-1,.,TRBV29-1,TRBD1,TGCAGCGTTTGGTGGGCCAGGGGGAACAATGAGCAGTTCTTC,CSVWWARGNNEQFF
TRBJ1-3,.,TRBV13,.,TGTGCCAGCAGCCCCCGACAACATATCTCTGGAAACACCATATATTTT,CASSPRQHISGNTIYF
TRBJ1-5,.,TRBV30,.,TGTGCCTGGAATCTACGCGGGGGGAATCAGCCCCAGCATTTT,CAWNLRGGNQPQHF
TRBJ2-1,.,TRBV6-5,TRBD1,TGTGCCAGCAGCCGACCAGGACAGGGCCTCAATGAGCAGTTCTTC,CASSRPGQGLNEQFF
TRBJ2-3,.,TRBV6-5,TRBD1,TGTGCCAGCAGTCCCCAGGGGGTAAACACAGATACGCAGTATTTT,CASSPQGVNTDTQYF
TRBJ2-7,.,TRBV5-5,.,TGTGCCAGCAGTTATACAGAGTTCTACGAGCAGTACTTC,CASSYTEFYEQYF
TRBJ2-2,.,TRBV11-3,.,TGTGCCAGCAGCTTAGGGGAGCTTCTCACCGGGGAGCTGTTTTTT,CASSLGELLTGELFF
TRBJ1-4,.,TRBV29-1,.,TGCAGCGTGCCGGACAGCCCTAATGAAAAACTGTTTTTT,CSVPDSPNEKLFF
TRBJ2-3,.,TRBV5-1,TRBD2,TGCGCCAGCAGCTTGAGTAGCGGGGGTAAGGGCACAGATACGCAGTATTTT,CASSLSSGGKGTDTQYF
TRBJ1-2,.,TRBV25-1,.,TGTGCCAGCAGTCAGACAGGTGTTTATGGCTACACCTTC,CASSQTGVYGYTF
TRBJ2-7,.,TRBV28,.,TGTGCCAGCAGTCCCCCGCCAGGGGTGTACGAGCAGTACTTC,CASSPPPGVYEQYF
TRBJ2-3,.,TRBV28,TRBD1,TGTGCCAGCAGTGGACAGGGGGCAGGGGGAGATACGCAGTATTTT,CASSGQGAGGDTQYF
TRBJ2-5,once,TRBV29-1,.,TGCAGCGTAAGGGGGTTTGGGGAGACCCAGTACTTC,CSVRGFGETQYF
TRBJ2-1,.,TRBV30,.,TGTGCCGGCAGTGACGGGAGCTCCTACAATGAGCAGTTCTTC,CAGSDGSSYNEQFF
TRBJ2-3,.,TRBV11-3,TRBD2,TGTGCCAGCAGCTCCGGGACTAGCGTGGCAGATACGCAGTATTTT,CASSSGTSVADTQYF
TRBJ2-1,.,TRBV6-5,TRBD2,TGTGCCAGCAGTTACGCTAGCGGGGGTGACAATGAGCAGTTCTTC,CASSYASGGDNEQFF
TRBJ2-5,.,TRBV7-9,.,TGTGCCAGCAGCTTCGGACAGCAAGAGACCCAGTACTTC,CASSFGQQETQYF
TRBJ2-7,.,TRBV28,.,TGTGCCAGCAGTTTGGCTGCGACAGGATCCTACGAGCAGTACTTC,CASSLAATGSYEQYF
TRBJ1-1,.,TRBV28,.,TGTGCCAGCAGTTGGGGGGGGAACAAAGCAGCCACTGAAGCTTTCTTT,CASSWGGNKAATEAFF
TRBJ1-1,.,TRBV18,TRBD1,TGTGCCAGCTCACAGGACAGGTCGGACACTGAAGCTTTCTTT,CASSQDRSDTEAFF
TRBJ2-5,.,TRBV16,.,TGTGCCAGCAGCCAAACCGTGGGAGGCCAAGAGACCCAGTACTTC,CASSQTVGGQETQYF
TRBJ2-7,.,TRBV18,.,TGTGCCAGCTCACCACCGCGGTTGAGTTACGAGCAGTACTTC,CASSPPRLSYEQYF